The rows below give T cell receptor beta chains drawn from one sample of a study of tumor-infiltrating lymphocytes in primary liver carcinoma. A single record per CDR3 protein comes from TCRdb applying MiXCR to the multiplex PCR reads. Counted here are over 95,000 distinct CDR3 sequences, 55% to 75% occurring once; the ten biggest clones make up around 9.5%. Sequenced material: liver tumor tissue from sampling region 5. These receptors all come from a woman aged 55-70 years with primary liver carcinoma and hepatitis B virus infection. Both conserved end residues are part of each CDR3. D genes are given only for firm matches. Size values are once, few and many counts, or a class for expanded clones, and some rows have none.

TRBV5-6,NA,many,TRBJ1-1,TGTGCCAGCAGCCCCCCCGGGGTGAACACTGAAGCTTTCTTT,CASSPPGVNTEAFF
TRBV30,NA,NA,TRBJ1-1,TGTCCCTGGGGGGGTGTAACTGAAGCTTTCTTT,CPWGGVTEAFF
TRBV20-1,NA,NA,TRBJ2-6,TGCAGTGCTAGAAGGGGGACTGGGGCCAACGTCCTGACTTTC,CSARRGTGANVLTF
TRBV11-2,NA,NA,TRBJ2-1,TGTGCCAGCAGCTTAGAAGGAGGAACTATCGGTGAGCAGTTCTTC,CASSLEGGTIGEQFF
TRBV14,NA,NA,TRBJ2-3,TGTGCCAGCAGCCTATCGGGGGGCACATATAGGCAGTATTTT,CASSLSGGTYRQYF
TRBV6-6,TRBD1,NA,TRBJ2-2,TGTACCGGCAGTTACAGGGGGCCGAACACCGGGGAGCTGTTTTTT,CTGSYRGPNTGELFF
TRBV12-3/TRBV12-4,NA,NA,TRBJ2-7,TGTGCCAGCAGTTACGACGGGGGCAGGGCTCGTTACTACGAGCAGTACTTC,CASSYDGGRARYYEQYF
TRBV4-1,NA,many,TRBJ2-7,TGCGCCAGCAGCCAAGGGAGGGGGAGTCCCTACGAGCAGTACTTC,CASSQGRGSPYEQYF
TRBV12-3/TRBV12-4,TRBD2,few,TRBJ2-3,TGTGCCAGCAGGGGTGGGACTAGCGGGAGGGGGAGCACAGATACGCAGTTTTTT,CASRGGTSGRGSTDTQFF
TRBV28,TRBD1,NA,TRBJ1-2,TGTGCCAGCGGTTCACAGGGGGCCAGCTATGGCGGCTACACCTTC,CASGSQGASYGGYTF
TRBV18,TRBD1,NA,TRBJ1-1,TGTGTCAGCTCACAGCAGGGGGCCAGTCGGGAAGCTATCTTT,CVSSQQGASREAIF
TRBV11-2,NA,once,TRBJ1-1,TGTGTCAGCAGCTTTAGACAAGGCTTGAACACTGAAGCTTTCTTT,CVSSFRQGLNTEAFF
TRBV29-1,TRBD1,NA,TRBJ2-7,TGCAGCGCCAGAAGGGACAGCGAGGGCTACGAACAGTACTTC,CSARRDSEGYEQYF
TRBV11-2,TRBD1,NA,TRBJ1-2,TGTGCCAGCAGCTCCTCAGGGACAGCCAATAACTATGGCTACACCTTC,CASSSSGTANNYGYTF
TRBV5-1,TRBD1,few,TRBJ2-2,TGCGCCAGCAGCTCCCAACCACAGGGGGCGTCGAACACCGGGGAGCTGTTTTTT,CASSSQPQGASNTGELFF
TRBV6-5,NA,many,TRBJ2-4,TGTGCCAGCAGTTACTCGAAGGAGAACATTCAGTACTTC,CASSYSKENIQYF
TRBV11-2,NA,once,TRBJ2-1,TGTGCCAGCAGCCTGCCGAGATTATGGGACAATGAGCAGTTTTTC,CASSLPRLWDNEQFF
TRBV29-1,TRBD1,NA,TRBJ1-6,TGCAGCGTTAGCGACAGGGCAAATTCACCCCTTCACTTT,CSVSDRANSPLHF
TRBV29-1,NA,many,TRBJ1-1,TGCAGCGTTGTGGAGCAGGGACGTAACACTGAAGCTTTCTTT,CSVVEQGRNTEAFF
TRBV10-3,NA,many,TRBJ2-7,TGTGCCATTGCGACGGTAACCTACGAGCAGTACTTC,CAIATVTYEQYF
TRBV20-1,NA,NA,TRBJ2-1,TGCAGTGCCCCTAGCCGGCCCTACAATGAGCAGTTCTTC,CSAPSRPYNEQFF
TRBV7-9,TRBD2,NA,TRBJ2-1,TGTGCTAGCAGCGGGACTAGCGGGAGCGCGTACAATGAGCCGTTCTTC,CASSGTSGSAYNEPFF
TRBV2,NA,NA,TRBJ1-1,TGCGCCAGCAAGTGGACATGGGGCTTGACTGAAGCTTTCTTT,CASKWTWGLTEAFF
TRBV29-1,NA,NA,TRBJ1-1,TGCAGCGTTATAAGAGGGGCCGCCACTGAAACTTTCTTT,CSVIRGAATETFF
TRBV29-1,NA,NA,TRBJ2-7,TGCAGCGTAGGGGAAAATTTGACATACGAGCAGTACTTC,CSVGENLTYEQYF
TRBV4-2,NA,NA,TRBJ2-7,TGCAACAGCAGCCAAGATTTTCGCGGGACGAGCTCCTACGAGCAGTACTTC,CNSSQDFRGTSSYEQYF
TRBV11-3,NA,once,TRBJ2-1,TGTGCCGGCAGCTTGACTGGTGAGCAATTCTTC,CAGSLTGEQFF
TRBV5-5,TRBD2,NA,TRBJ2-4,TGTGCCAGCGGCTTAACCGGGACTAGCGGCCTTGAGGGTATTCAGTACTTC,CASGLTGTSGLEGIQYF
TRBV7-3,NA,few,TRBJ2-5,TGTGCCAGCAGAAAAAGCCCGAGCGAGACCCAGTACTTC,CASRKSPSETQYF
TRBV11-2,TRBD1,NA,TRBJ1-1,TGTGCCAGAAGCCGTGAACAGGGGGCTTTCTTGGACACCGAAGCTTTCTTT,CARSREQGAFLDTEAFF
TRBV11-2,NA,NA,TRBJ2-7,TGTGACGGAAGCTCCGTGGGTTACGAGCAGTACTTC,CDGSSVGYEQYF
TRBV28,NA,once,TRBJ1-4,TGTGCCAGCAGTTTAACCTCCACAGAGGAGGAGAAACTGTTTTTT,CASSLTSTEEEKLFF
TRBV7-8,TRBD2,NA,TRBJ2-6,TGTGCCAGTAGTTTACCGGGACTAGATTTGTCTGTGGCCAACGTCCTGACTTTC,CASSLPGLDLSVANVLTF
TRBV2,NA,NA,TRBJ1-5,TGTGCCAGCAGTAAAGGGGGATTGGAAGAGCCCCAGCATTTT,CASSKGGLEEPQHF
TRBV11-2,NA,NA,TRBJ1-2,TGTGCCAGCGGCTTTAGGGATAGGGGCGGCTATGGCTACACCTTC,CASGFRDRGGYGYTF
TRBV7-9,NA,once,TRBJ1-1,TGTGCCAGCAGCTCCGGTTCCAGGAGTTGGACTGAAGCTTTCTTT,CASSSGSRSWTEAFF
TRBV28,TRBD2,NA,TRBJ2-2,TGTGCATGCCGGAGCGGGAGGGACACCGGGGAGCTGTCTTTT,CACRSGRDTGELSF